Below, one TCR beta chain is given with its context. These data are taken from a study of blood T cell repertoires in COVID-19. Study-level background: PBMCs, B-cell-depleted T cells, or T cells were the source of the cDNA or gDNA that made up the material.

Using immunoSEQ multiplex PCR, the repertoire was profiled, and TCRdb retains in-frame clones only, with some absent. The table lists fewer than 120,000 clones, around 82% of them singletons. This clonotype originated in a woman in her sixties with acute or convalescent COVID-19. What was sequenced was peripheral blood.

The CDR3 bases are TGTGCCAGCAAGACCACCCGAGAAAGGGGTAGGAAAAACATTCAGTACTTC. It translates to CASKTTRERGRKNIQYF. The V and J genes are TRBV27 and TRBJ2-4; TRBD1 might be the D (5 bases). CDR1 and CDR2 (germline): MNHEY, SMNVEV (reference sequence). Trimming removed 7 bases at V and 4 bases at J, with 23 bases between. This CDR3 contains 17 residues.